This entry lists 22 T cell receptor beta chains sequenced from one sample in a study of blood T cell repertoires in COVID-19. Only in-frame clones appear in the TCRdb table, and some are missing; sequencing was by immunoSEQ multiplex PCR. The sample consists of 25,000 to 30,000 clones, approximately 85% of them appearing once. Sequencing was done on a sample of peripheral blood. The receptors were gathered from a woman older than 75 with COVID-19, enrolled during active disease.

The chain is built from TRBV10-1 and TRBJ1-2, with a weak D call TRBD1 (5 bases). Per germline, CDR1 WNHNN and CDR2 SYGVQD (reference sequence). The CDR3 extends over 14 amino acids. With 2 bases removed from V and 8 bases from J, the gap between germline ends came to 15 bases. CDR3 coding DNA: TGCGCCAGCAGTGAGAGAAGGGGCCCTGGCGGCTACACCTTC. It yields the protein CASSERRGPGGYTF.

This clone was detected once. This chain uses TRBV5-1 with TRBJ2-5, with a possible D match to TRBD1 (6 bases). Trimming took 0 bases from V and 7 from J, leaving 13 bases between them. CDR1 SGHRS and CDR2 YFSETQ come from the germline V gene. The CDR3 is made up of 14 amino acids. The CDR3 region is CASSLGGQIGTQYF. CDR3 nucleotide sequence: TGCGCCAGCAGCTTGGGCGGACAGATCGGGACCCAGTACTTC.

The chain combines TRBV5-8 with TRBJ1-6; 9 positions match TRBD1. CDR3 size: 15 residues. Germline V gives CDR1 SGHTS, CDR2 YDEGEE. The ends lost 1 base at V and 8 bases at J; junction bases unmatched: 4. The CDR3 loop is CASSLSQGAHSPLHF. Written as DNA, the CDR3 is TGTGCCAGCAGCTTGTCACAGGGGGCTCATTCACCCCTCCACTTT.

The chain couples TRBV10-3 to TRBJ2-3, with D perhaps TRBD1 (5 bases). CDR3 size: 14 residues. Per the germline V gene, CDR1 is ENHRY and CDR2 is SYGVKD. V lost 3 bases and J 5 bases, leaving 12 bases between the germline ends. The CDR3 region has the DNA TGTGCCATCAGTGATCCAGGGTGGATAGATACGCAGTATTTT. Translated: CAISDPGWIDTQYF.

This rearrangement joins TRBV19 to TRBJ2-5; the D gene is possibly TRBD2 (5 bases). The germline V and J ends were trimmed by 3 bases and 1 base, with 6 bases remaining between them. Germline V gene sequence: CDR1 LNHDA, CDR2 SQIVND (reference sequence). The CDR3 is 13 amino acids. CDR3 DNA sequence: TGTGCCAGTAGTATGACTATCCAAGAGACCCAGTACTTC. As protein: CASSMTIQETQYF. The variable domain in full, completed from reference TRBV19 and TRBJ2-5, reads DGGITQSPKYLFRKEGQNVTLSCEQNLNHDAMYWYRQDPGQGLRLIYYSQIVNDFQKGDIAEGYSVSREKKESFPLTVTSAQKNPTAFYLCASSMTIQETQYFGPGTRLLVL.

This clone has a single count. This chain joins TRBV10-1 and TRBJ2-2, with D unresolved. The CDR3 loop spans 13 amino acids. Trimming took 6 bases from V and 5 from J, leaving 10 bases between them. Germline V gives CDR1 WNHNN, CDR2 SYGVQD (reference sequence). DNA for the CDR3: TGCGCCAGCAGGGGCCGTGATACCGGGGAGCTGTTTTTT. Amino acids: CASRGRDTGELFF.

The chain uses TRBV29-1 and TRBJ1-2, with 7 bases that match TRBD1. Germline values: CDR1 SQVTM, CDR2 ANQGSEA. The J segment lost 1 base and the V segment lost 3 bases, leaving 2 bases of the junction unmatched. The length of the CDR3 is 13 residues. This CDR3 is CSVENRGNYGYTF. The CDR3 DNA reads TGCAGCGTTGAGAACAGGGGTAACTATGGCTACACCTTC.

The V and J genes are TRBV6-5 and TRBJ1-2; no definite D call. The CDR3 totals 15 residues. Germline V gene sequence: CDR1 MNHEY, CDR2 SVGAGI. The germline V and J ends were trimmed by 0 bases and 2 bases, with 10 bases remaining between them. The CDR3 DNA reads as TGTGCCAGCAGTTACTCCTGGAGTGAAAACTATGGCTACACCTTC. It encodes CASSYSWSENYGYTF.

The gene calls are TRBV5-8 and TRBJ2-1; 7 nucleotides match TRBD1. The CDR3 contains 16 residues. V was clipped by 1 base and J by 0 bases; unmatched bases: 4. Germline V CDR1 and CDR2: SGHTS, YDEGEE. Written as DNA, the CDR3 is TGTGCCAGCAGCTTGACAGGGGCGAACTCCTACAATGAGCAGTTCTTC. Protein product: CASSLTGANSYNEQFF. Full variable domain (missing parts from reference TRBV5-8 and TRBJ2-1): EAGVTQSPTHLIKTRGQQATLRCSPISGHTSVYWYQQALGLGLQFLLWYDEGEERNRGNFPPRFSGRQFPNYSSELNVNALELEDSALYLCASSLTGANSYNEQFFGPGTRLTVL.

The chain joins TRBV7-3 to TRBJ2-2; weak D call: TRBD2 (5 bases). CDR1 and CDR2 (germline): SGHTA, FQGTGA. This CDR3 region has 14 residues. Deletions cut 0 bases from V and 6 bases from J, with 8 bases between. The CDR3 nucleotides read TGTGCCAGCAGCTTAACGAGCGGTTCCGGGGAGCTGTTTTTT. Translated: CASSLTSGSGELFF.

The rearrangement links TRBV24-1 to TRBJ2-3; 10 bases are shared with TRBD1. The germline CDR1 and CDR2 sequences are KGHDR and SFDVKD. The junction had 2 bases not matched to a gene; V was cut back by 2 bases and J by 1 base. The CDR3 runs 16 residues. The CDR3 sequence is CATSDSGTGGTDTQYF. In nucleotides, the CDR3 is TGTGCCACCAGTGATTCCGGGACAGGGGGCACAGATACGCAGTATTTT.

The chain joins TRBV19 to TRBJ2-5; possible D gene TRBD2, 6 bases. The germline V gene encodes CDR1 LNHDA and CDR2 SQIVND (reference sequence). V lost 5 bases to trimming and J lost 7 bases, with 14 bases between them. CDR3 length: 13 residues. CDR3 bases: TGTGCCAGTAGTCTCGGGACTGGGGGGACCCAGTACTTC. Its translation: CASSLGTGGTQYF.

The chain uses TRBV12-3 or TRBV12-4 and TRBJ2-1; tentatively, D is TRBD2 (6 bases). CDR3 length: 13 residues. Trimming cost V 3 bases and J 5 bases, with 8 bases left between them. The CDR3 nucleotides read TGTGCCAGCAGTTTGGGACTGCACAATGAGCAGTTCTTC. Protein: CASSLGLHNEQFF.

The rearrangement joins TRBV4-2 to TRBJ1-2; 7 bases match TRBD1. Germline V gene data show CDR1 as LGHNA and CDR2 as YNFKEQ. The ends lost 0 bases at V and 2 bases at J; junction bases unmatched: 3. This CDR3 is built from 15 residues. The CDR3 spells CASSQDVGQNYGYTF. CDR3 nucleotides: TGTGCCAGCAGCCAAGATGTGGGACAGAACTATGGCTACACCTTC.

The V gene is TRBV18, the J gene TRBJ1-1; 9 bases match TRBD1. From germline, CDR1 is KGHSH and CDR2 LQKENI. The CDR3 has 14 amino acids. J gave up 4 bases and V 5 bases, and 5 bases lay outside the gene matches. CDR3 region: CASSAATGGTEAFF. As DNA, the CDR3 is TGTGCCAGCTCAGCGGCGACAGGGGGCACTGAAGCTTTCTTT.

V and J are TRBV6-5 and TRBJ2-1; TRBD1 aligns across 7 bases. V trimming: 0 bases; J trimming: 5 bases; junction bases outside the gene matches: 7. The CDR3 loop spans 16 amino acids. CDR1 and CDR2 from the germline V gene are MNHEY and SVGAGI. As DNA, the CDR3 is TGTGCCAGCAGTTACTCGATTGACAGGGTCAACAATGAGCAGTTCTTC. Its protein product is CASSYSIDRVNNEQFF.

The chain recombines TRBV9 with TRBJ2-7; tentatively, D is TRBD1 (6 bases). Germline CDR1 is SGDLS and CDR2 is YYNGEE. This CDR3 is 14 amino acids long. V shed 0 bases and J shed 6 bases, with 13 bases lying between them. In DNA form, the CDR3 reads TGTGCCAGCAGCGTAGCTTCCAGGGGCGGCGAGCAGTACTTC. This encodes CASSVASRGGEQYF.

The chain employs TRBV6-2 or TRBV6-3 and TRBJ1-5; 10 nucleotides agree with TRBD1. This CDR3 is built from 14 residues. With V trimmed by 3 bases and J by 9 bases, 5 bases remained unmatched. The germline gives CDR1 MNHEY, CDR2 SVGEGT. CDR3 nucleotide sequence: TGTGCCAGCAGTTATGGGACAGGGGAGGGGCCCCAGCATTTT. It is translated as CASSYGTGEGPQHF.

The CDR3 here is CASKGLAAADTQYF. The CDR3 nucleotides read TGTGCCAGCAAGGGACTAGCGGCCGCAGATACGCAGTATTTT. The chain combines TRBV6-5 with TRBJ2-3; 11 positions match TRBD2. The CDR3 length is 14 residues. CDR1 is MNHEY and CDR2 is SVGAGI in the germline V gene. V trimming: 7 bases; J trimming: 4 bases; junction bases outside the gene matches: 4.

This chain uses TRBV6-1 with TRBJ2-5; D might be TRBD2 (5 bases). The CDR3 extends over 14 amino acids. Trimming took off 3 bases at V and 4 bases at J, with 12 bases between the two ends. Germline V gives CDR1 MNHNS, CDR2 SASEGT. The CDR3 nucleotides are TGTGCCAGCAGTGATGGACTCCCGGGAGAGACCCAGTACTTC. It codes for CASSDGLPGETQYF.

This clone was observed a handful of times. The CDR3 bases are TGTGCCAGCTCACCACAAGCTAGCGGTGTGACCGGGGAGCTGTTTTTT. Translated: CASSPQASGVTGELFF. V gene TRBV18 combines with J gene TRBJ2-2; 7 bases align to TRBD2. Germline V gives CDR1 KGHSH, CDR2 LQKENI. The CDR3 has 16 residues. With 1 base clipped from V and 5 bases from J, the junction kept 7 bases outside the gene matches. Full variable domain (remainder filled in from reference TRBV18 and TRBJ2-2): NAGVMQNPRHLVRRRGQEARLRCSPMKGHSHVYWYRQLPEEGLKFMVYLQKENIIDESGMPKERFSAEFPKEGPSILRIQQVVRGDSAAYFCASSPQASGVTGELFFGEGSRLTVL.

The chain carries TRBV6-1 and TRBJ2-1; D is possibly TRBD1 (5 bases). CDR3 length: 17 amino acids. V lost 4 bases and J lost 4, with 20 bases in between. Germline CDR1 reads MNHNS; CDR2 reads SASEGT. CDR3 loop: CASSGGPGQKGYNEQFF. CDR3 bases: TGTGCCAGCAGTGGGGGCCCCGGCCAAAAAGGTTACAATGAGCAGTTCTTC.